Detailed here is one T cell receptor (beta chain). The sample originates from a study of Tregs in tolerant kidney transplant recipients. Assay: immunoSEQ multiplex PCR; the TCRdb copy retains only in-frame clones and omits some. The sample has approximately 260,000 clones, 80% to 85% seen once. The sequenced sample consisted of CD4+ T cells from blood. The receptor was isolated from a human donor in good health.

The CDR3 region is CASSFQDYYDTGELFF. The CDR3 bases are TGTGCCAGCAGTTTTCAAGACTACTACGACACCGGGGAGCTGTTTTTT. The V gene is TRBV27, the J gene TRBJ2-2, with a weak D call TRBD2 (5 bases). The germline CDR1 and CDR2 sequences are MNHEY and SMNVEV (reference sequence). The CDR3 has 16 amino acids. Deletions cut 3 bases from V and 3 bases from J, with 14 bases between.